Reported below is one T cell receptor beta chain. Its antigen remains unidentified. No per-base quality is available; no much larger clone lies one base away. CDR1 and CDR2 are drawn from the germline V gene: LGHNT, FRNRAP. The germline V and J ends show losses of 6 bases and 5 bases respectively, and no gene match explains 5 bases of the junction. The CDR3 holds 14 amino acids from the cysteine to the phenylalanine. CDR3 DNA only is kept here, 42 bases in frame from base 1. The data were obtained in a study of cytomegalovirus exposure and HLA in healthy donors (dated by TCRdb to 2016 to 2017). Notes on the research overall: An earlier analysis of several hundred of the donors reported roughly 270 Gb of sequence data and roughly 110 million unique TCR beta sequences from 150 million to 200 million T cells. An early release that covered roughly 600 HLA-typed donors contained approximately 300 gigabases of sequencing data and tens of millions of unique TCR sequences. Of the roughly 410 genotyped donors, over 80% were placed in the genetic ancestry cluster associated with self-reported Caucasian donors. The aim of the study was to test whether cataloging public T cell receptors could identify signatures of past pathogen exposure. Using immunosequencing, the study profiled T cell repertoires from fewer than 850 subjects and related those repertoires to cytomegalovirus serostatus. In addition to the first cohort of approximately 650 subjects, a separate validation cohort of approximately 120 different subjects was used. High-throughput TCR immunosequencing, statistical association of individual TCRs with disease status, and machine learning were combined to predict cytomegalovirus infection status. A later analysis re-examined previously published TCR beta repertoires from more than 650 donors and added high-resolution HLA genotyping to investigate patterns of TCR occurrence. In the later analysis, no new phenotypic data were used to find candidate immune exposures; instead, reliance was placed on TCR beta sequences and their occurrence across donors. An earlier analysis of 587 of the donors applied high-throughput TCR beta sequencing to assess whether each TCR beta V gene segment acted as functional or pseudogenic. Alongside the repertoire data, information on donor age, sex, ethnicity and CMV serostatus was compiled. A later genetic analysis used genome-wide SNP genotypes for 398 of the 666 donors, treating that subset as a discovery cohort. Every discovery cohort repertoire had been produced on one sequencing platform. Both class I and class II loci were covered by HLA typing, at four-digit resolution. The number of donors typed differed by locus, with roughly 629-640 for A, B, C, DRB1 and DQB1, around 520 for DQA1, nearly 610 for DPA1, and about 450 for DPB1. Because of strong linkage in the cohort, roughly five DR-DQ haplotypes were treated as single units for association and clustering. On average, around 230,000 unique TCR beta nucleotide sequences were sequenced per donor among a few hundred genotyped donors of the cohort, with roughly 19% of those sequences being non-productive.

The cohort comprised around 690 healthy bone marrow donors. Cohort members were all nominally healthy when sampled, although unrecorded immune exposures were likely present. The donor was CMV seropositive and belonged to the group of 250 to 350 seropositive cohort members. Each donor provided a peripheral blood sample, and peripheral blood mononuclear cells were used for TCR beta sequencing. The Qiagen DNeasy Blood Extraction Kit was used to extract genomic DNA from the blood cell samples. Paper-wide results and their limitations: A cluster of highly shared sequence variants was judged likely to represent a technical artifact of the sequencing pipeline. Because the 87-base-pair reads could not distinguish some IMGT-functional V segments, including TRBV6-2 and TRBV6-3, those segments were excluded. An earlier analysis of 450 to 750 of the donors showed that most TCR beta V segments appeared in productive rearrangements either about 87% or about 30% of the time, which broadly matched IMGT annotations. When HLA alleles, especially DR and DQ, strongly co-occurred, TCR associations were difficult to assign to individual alleles. The study listed 150 to 200 TCR beta chains as associated with cytomegalovirus. According to a later analysis, TCR association rates differed among HLA loci, with DRB1 alleles showing the most associated TCRs and HLA-C alleles showing the fewest. A further reported finding was that TCR beta sequences accurately predicted the HLA-A and HLA-B alleles for most subjects in the first cohort. Because HLA typing was unavailable for some donors at each locus, only the typed subset was used in association tests. CMV serostatus was the only immune exposure information available for the cohort. Specific HLA alleles were associated with 16,951 TCR beta sequences at a false discovery rate of 0.05 in a later analysis. Fewer than 20 rarely observed V segments, including chromosome 9 orphons, were excluded from the earlier analysis of some 590 of the donors because counts were too low. Linkage disequilibrium might explain the correlated functional status among segregating V segments, but an unknown experimental factor could not be ruled out. In vitro tests confirmed that a few of the cytomegalovirus-associated TCR beta chains recognize cytomegalovirus antigens. In a later genetic analysis, fewer N-insertions in productive TCRs were reported among donors in an Asian-associated ancestry cluster than the approximately 630-donor mean. A later analysis reported that several top co-occurrence clusters appeared linked to parvovirus B19, influenza, CMV and Epstein-Barr virus. In a later genetic analysis, a missense DCLRE1C variant was associated with V-gene and J-gene trimming of TCR beta chains, and the association was replicated in an independent cohort. In both the original and validation cohorts, the classifier was reported to diagnose cytomegalovirus status with high specificity and sensitivity. This cohort had only TCR beta chains sequenced, and the lack of alpha or paired-chain data limited which features could be detected. The authors suggested that the approach could potentially be generalized to other disease states and immunological phenotypes. Across donors, most TCR sequences were observed very rarely, whereas some public TCRs were present in many individuals. According to a later analysis, most CMV-associated TCR beta chains appeared to be HLA-restricted, and the HLA associations seemed to be driven largely by CMV exposure. A later analysis found that HLA-associated TCR beta chains were more clonally expanded and had lower generation probabilities than equally common non-associated chains. Sequencing depth was assumed to be roughly uniform across donors in the presence/absence analyses, though that assumption may not hold.

Library preparation employed the immunoSEQ multiplex PCR assay. For the multiplex PCR, a mixture combining 60 forward primers for TCR Vbeta segments and 13 reverse primers for TCR Jbeta segments was used. A multiplex PCR assay on genomic DNA amplified the CDR3 region of rearranged TCR beta genes. Amplified TCR beta libraries were sequenced as 87-base-pair reads on the Illumina HiSeq System. In the original analysis: Across the 670 or so repertoires, a later analysis counted some 81 million unique TCR beta chains, approximately 12 million of which were shared by at least two donors. To remove PCR and sequencing errors, raw reads were error-corrected and collapsed into unique sequences using a nearest-neighbor algorithm that merged closely related sequences. Alignment of CDR3 sequences to IMGT reference sequences was used to assign V, D and J gene segments. For a sequence to be retained, a match of at least six nucleotides was required to both a V gene segment and a J gene segment. A rearrangement was called productive if the CDR3 had no stop codons and remained in frame with V and J, and every other rearrangement was called non-productive. CDR3 was defined according to IMGT convention as the region running from the second conserved V-encoded cysteine to the conserved J-encoded phenylalanine. In an earlier analysis of approximately 590 of the donors, sequences lacking an unambiguous match to a single V gene segment were excluded. In an earlier analysis of approximately 560 of the donors, a V segment was called functional when productive rearrangements were above 56.7%, and segregating when the standard deviation between donors exceeded 5%. A statistical classification framework was built to diagnose cytomegalovirus status from the catalog of TCR beta chain sequences. A later analysis assigned V and J genes by comparing TCR nucleotide sequences with IMGT/GENE-DB human TR gene sequences. In a later analysis, CDR3 sequences and most-parsimonious VDJ recombination scenarios were assigned using the TCRdist pipeline. A later analysis defined each TCR beta chain by its CDR3 amino acid sequence plus V-gene family, and excluded reads lacking a unique V-gene family. To address suspected cross-contamination and a sequencing artifact, a later analysis removed a few hundred highly shared, low-generation-probability nucleotide sequences. In a later analysis, a clonal expansion index was calculated for each public chain from normalized within-repertoire ranks of inferred template counts. A later analysis computed generation probabilities with a VDJ recombination model fitted to out-of-frame rearrangements, and checked the results against IGoR. A later analysis scored TCR-TCR, TCR-HLA and TCR-CMV co-occurrence with hypergeometric tests, applying a repertoire-size bias correction to TCR pairs. In a later analysis, false discovery rates were estimated by permuting HLA or CMV assignments 20 times. In a later analysis, co-occurring TCRs were grouped using DBSCAN, with TCRdist sequence similarity added in when clustering inside HLA-allele-positive subsets. Co-occurrence clustering excluded repertoires with fewer than 30,000 or more than 120,000 public chains, plus five with anomalous nucleotide sharing. TCRdb retrieved this table from immuneACCESS and kept in-frame rearrangements only. Not all clones are present; in checked studies, unresolved V genes account for under half, and no reason is known for the remainder. The V and J calls and clone size are taken from that table; D and trimming were inferred from the DNA. The sample table records fewer than 150,000 clones; roughly 80% of these occur just once. The ten largest clones add up to 4.9% of the sample.

The clonotype comes from a man between 50 and 59 years old in good health and CMV-seropositive. The sequenced sample was PBMCs. The sequence links TRBV12-5 to TRBJ2-2, and TRBD2 matches 8 of the central bases. The CDR3 reads as follows: CASGPSSGTGELFF. The nucleotide sequence reads as follows: TGTGCTAGTGGCCCCTCTAGCGGGACCGGGGAGCTGTTTTTT.